This paragraph reports one T cell receptor beta chain. Seattle enrolled patients during active infection and tracked them longitudinally. The data are from a study of blood T cell repertoires in COVID-19. The overall study: The analysed material was cDNA or gDNA that came from T cells, B-cell-depleted T cells, or PBMCs.

Methods used by the authors: From reference gene primer amplification, estimates of nucleated cell counts were derived. Only in-frame clones appear in the TCRdb table, and some are missing; sequencing was by immunoSEQ multiplex PCR. D and trimming come from the DNA, and the V and J calls and clone size come from that table. The repertoire consists of around 470,000 clones, with about 88% occurring once and the leading ten covering roughly 0.9%. The TCR comes from a man between 18 and 35 years old with COVID-19, enrolled during active disease. The sequencing input was peripheral blood.

The CDR3 DNA sequence: TGCGCCAGCAGCCCATTATTGGGCCCGGGGGGAGGCTACACCTTC. Protein product: CASSPLLGPGGGYTF. This chain links TRBV4-1 with TRBJ1-2; possible D gene TRBD1, 5 bases. There are 15 residues in the CDR3. Germline lookup yields CDR1 MGHRA and CDR2 YSYEKL. The V and J ends lost 4 bases and 8 bases respectively, with 20 bases between them.